These T cell receptor beta chains were read from a single sample in a study of blood T cells in healthy people across ages. TCRdb called the 5' RACE reads again in MiXCR, with one record for every CDR3 protein. The data show about 1,400,000 distinct CDR3 sequences, around 59% seen once. The sequenced sample consisted of blood. These receptor sequences come from a young man in good health. The CDR3 runs from the conserved cysteine through the conserved F or W. D genes are given only for firm matches. Size is stated for part of the rows, as once, few or many counts, or as a class when the clone is expanded.

>TRBV5-6|.|TRBJ1-2|TRBD1
CASSATGGDGYTF
TGTGCCAGCAGCGCTACAGGGGGGGATGGCTACACCTTC
>TRBV20-1|.|TRBJ1-2|.
CSVGGGREKGYTF
TGCAGTGTCGGGGGGGGGCGTGAAAAAGGCTACACCTTC
>TRBV12-3/TRBV12-4|.|TRBJ1-5|TRBD1
CASSSGDRRHSNQPQHF
TGTGCCAGCAGTTCAGGGGACAGGCGACATAGCAATCAGCCCCAGCATTTT
>TRBV14|.|TRBJ2-5|.
CASSPRRLVETQYF
TGTGCCAGCAGCCCCCGCCGACTAGTGGAGACCCAGTACTTC
>TRBV5-6|.|TRBJ2-1|.
CASSLAGHIYNEQFF
TGTGCCAGCAGCTTGGCGGGACACATTTACAATGAGCAGTTCTTC
>TRBV20-1|few|TRBJ2-7|.
CSAATLVGYEQYF
TGCAGTGCCGCGACCTTGGTAGGATACGAGCAGTACTTC
>TRBV10-3|.|TRBJ2-7|.
CATYPEVGGEQYF
TGTGCCACCTACCCTGAGGTCGGAGGGGAGCAGTACTTC
>TRBV11-2|.|TRBJ2-7|TRBD2
CASSTTSGGFYEQYF
TGTGCCAGCAGCACTACTAGCGGGGGATTTTACGAGCAGTACTTC
>TRBV27|.|TRBJ2-7|TRBD2
CASGRGSTSYEQYF
TGTGCCAGCGGGCGCGGGAGCACGAGCTACGAGCAGTACTTC
>TRBV25-1|.|TRBJ1-2|.
CASSDGPNYGYTF
TGTGCCAGCAGTGATGGCCCTAACTATGGCTACACCTTC
>TRBV7-7|.|TRBJ2-3|.
CASSPSGAIAQYF
TGTGCCAGCAGCCCTTCAGGGGCTATCGCGCAGTATTTT
>TRBV11-2|.|TRBJ2-4|.
CASSPEGWDAAKNIQYF
TGTGCCAGCAGCCCGGAGGGTTGGGACGCGGCCAAAAACATTCAGTACTTC
>TRBV29-1|.|TRBJ2-6|TRBD1
CSVTGTGDSGANVLTF
TGCAGCGTCACCGGGACAGGGGACTCTGGGGCCAACGTCCTGACTTTC
>TRBV25-1|.|TRBJ2-5|.
CASSRLAETGETQYF
TGTGCCAGCAGCCGCCTTGCGGAAACAGGGGAGACCCAGTACTTC
>TRBV29-1|few|TRBJ2-1|TRBD2
CSVLKLAGHPYNEQFF
TGCAGCGTCCTCAAACTAGCGGGACATCCGTACAATGAGCAGTTCTTC
>TRBV12-3/TRBV12-4|.|TRBJ1-2|.
CASSPGTASYYGYTF
TGTGCCAGCAGCCCCGGGACCGCGAGCTACTATGGCTACACCTTC
>TRBV6-1|.|TRBJ2-7|TRBD2
CASSATAGGYYEQYF
TGTGCCAGCAGTGCGACGGCGGGAGGGTACTACGAGCAGTACTTC
>TRBV7-9|.|TRBJ2-1|.
CASSLRQPTPWGNEQFF
TGTGCCAGCAGCTTAAGACAACCGACCCCGTGGGGCAATGAGCAGTTCTTC
>TRBV5-1|.|TRBJ2-3|.
CASSLRGMGGSTDTQYF
TGCGCCAGCAGCTTAAGGGGGATGGGCGGCAGCACAGATACGCAGTATTTT
>TRBV4-1|many|TRBJ2-7|TRBD2
CASSQGLAVYEQYF
TGCGCCAGCAGCCAAGGACTAGCGGTCTACGAGCAGTACTTC
>TRBV10-2|.|TRBJ1-1|.
CASSRALATEAFF
TGCGCCAGTTCCAGGGCCTTAGCGACTGAAGCTTTCTTT
>TRBV20-1|few|TRBJ1-2|.
CSARFTETYGYTF
TGCAGTGCCCGATTCACAGAAACCTATGGCTACACCTTC
>TRBV20-1|.|TRBJ1-4|.
CSASWLSEKLFF
TGCAGTGCTAGTTGGCTTAGCGAAAAACTGTTTTTT
>TRBV24-1|few|TRBJ2-7|.
CATSDSHRAEQYF
TGTGCCACCAGTGATTCCCACAGGGCCGAGCAGTACTTC